The TCR beta chain described here comes from a study of Ad26.COV2.S vaccination and SARS-CoV-2 variants. Study in general: Donor got 5x10^10 or 1x10^11 viral particles of Ad26.COV2.S.

The treatment is: over 15 received Ad26.COV2.S at low or high dose, single or two shots; roughly five received placebo; per-sample allocation not given. Material that was analyzed had been drawn on day 63 after the first vaccine or placebo injection. An 18-55-year-old adult in Boston served as donor. The ends lost 1 base at V and 9 bases at J; junction bases unmatched: 12. The CDR3 is made up of 16 amino acids. The germline CDR1 and CDR2 sequences are SGHTA and FQGNSA. The assay was immunoSEQ multiplex PCR, and TCRdb's table has in-frame clones only and misses some. Of around 450,000 clones in the sample, roughly 88% were seen once.

The material sequenced was peripheral blood, taken in a trial of Ad26.COV2.S vaccine versus placebo. The sequence was collected from a person aged 18-65 years who received the Ad26.COV2.S COVID-19 vaccine or a placebo. The gene calls are TRBV7-2 and TRBJ2-1; 7 positions match TRBD2. Here the CDR3 reads CASSLGPPGTTSEQFF. CDR3 bases: TGTGCCAGCAGCTTAGGGCCCCCCGGGACTACTAGTGAGCAGTTCTTC.